The entry below gives a single T cell receptor beta chain sequence along with its context. Its target is not known. Sequencing targeted TCR beta in T cells from blood (CD8+ and CD4+). Matching for age and sex applied to the controls, who were healthy donors. Germline V gene lookup returns CDR1 SGHTA and CDR2 FQGNSA. V shed 2 bases and J 0 bases; nucleotides not matched to a gene: 3. This CDR3 region has 18 residues. This sample was taken from a study of CD8 T cells in Susac syndrome. Study-wide results and caveats: TCR sequencing and HLA analysis covered a relatively small number of individuals.

The RNA, 0.5 to 1 ug, was put through reverse transcription using random hexamers. TCR beta CDR3 was amplified by immunoSEQ covering 54 Vbeta and 13 Jbeta. TCRdb re-derived calls from the immunoSEQ multiplex PCR reads in MiXCR, one entry per CDR3 protein. The repertoire holds approximately 120,000 distinct CDR3 sequences, with about 93% as singletons. The chain carries TRBV7-2 and TRBJ2-6; 11 positions match TRBD1. This sequence was found in a human donor in good health. Sequencing input: CD4+ T cells from PBMCs. The CDR3 DNA reads as TGTGCCAGCAGCTTAACCGGGACAGGGGGCTCTGGGGCCAACGTCCTGACTTTC. Residues: CASSLTGTGGSGANVLTF.